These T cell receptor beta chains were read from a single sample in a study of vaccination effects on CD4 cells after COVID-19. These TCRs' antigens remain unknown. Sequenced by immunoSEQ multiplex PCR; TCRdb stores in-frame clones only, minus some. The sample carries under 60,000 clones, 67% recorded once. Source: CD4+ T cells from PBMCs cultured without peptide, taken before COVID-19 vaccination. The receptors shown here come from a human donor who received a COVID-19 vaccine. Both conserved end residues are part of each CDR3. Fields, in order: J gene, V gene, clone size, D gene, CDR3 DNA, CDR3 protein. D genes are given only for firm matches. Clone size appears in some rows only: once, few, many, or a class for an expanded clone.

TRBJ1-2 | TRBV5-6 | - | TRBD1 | TGTGCCAGCAGCCTACTGACAGGGGGCCCTCCAGACTATGGCTACACCTTC | CASSLLTGGPPDYGYTF
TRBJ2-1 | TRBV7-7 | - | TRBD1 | TGTGCTAGCAGCACGGACAGGGCAAATGAGCAGTTCTTC | CASSTDRANEQFF
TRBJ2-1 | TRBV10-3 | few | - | TGTGCCATCAGTGACAGGGGCTCCTACAATGAGCAGTTCTTC | CAISDRGSYNEQFF
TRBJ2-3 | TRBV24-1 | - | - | TGTGCCACCAGTGAGACGTTCACGAATACGCAGTATTTT | CATSETFTNTQYF
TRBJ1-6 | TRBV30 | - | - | TGTGCCTGGAGGGCCGGGACTTTCACGAGCTCCTATAATTCACCCCTCCACTTT | CAWRAGTFTSSYNSPLHF
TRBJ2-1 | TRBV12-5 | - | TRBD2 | TGTGCTAGTGGTCGCCGGGCGGGGGGACGGAGCTCCTACAATGAGCAGTTCTTC | CASGRRAGGRSSYNEQFF
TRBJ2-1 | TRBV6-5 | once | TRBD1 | TGTGCCAGCACCATAGGACAGGGATACAATGAGCAGTTCTTC | CASTIGQGYNEQFF
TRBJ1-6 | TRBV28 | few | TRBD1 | TGTGCCAGCAAGACAGGGGGTAATTCACCCCTCCACTTT | CASKTGGNSPLHF
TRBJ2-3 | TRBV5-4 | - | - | TGTGCCAGCAGCTTGTGGGAGGTGAGCACAGATACGCAGTATTTT | CASSLWEVSTDTQYF
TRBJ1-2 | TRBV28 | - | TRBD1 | TGTGCCAGCAGTTTATTGGGAGGACAGGACGGTGGCTACACCTTC | CASSLLGGQDGGYTF
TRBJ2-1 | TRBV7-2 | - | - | TGTGCCAGCAGCTTAGCGGGGGGGCTCGGGGTGAATGAGCAGTTCTTC | CASSLAGGLGVNEQFF
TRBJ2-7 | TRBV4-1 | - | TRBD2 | TGCGCCAGCAGCCAAGGTTCTAGCGGGGGGATTTCCTACGAGCAGTACTTC | CASSQGSSGGISYEQYF
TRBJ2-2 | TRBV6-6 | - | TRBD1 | TGTGCCAGCAGAGTACAGGGGGAGTACACCGGGGAGCTGTTTTTT | CASRVQGEYTGELFF
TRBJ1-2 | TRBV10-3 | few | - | TGTGCCACCCGCCGGGGGGGGCCATATGGCTACACCTTC | CATRRGGPYGYTF
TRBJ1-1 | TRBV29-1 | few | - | TGCAGCGGAGGGACGACTGAAGCTTTCTTT | CSGGTTEAFF
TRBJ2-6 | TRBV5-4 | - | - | TGTGCCAGCAGCTCGTTTTTGGAGTCCGGGGCCAACGTCCTGACTTTC | CASSSFLESGANVLTF
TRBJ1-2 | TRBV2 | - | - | TGTGCCTCGCCGGGGGTTCATGGCTACACCTTC | CASPGVHGYTF
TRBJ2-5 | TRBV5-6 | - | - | TGTGCCAGCAGCTTACAGGGCCTGAAAGAGACCCAGTACTTC | CASSLQGLKETQYF
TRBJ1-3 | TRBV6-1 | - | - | TGTGCCAGCAGTGAAAGACAGAACTACGGAAACACCATATATTTT | CASSERQNYGNTIYF
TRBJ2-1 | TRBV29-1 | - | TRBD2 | TGCAGCGTTGAACGAGGAGGGGCTAGCGGGAGGGCCGGGAATGAGCAGTTCTTC | CSVERGGASGRAGNEQFF
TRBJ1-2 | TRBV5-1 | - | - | TGCGCCAGCAGCCCCCAAGGGGTAGGGAGCGGCTACACCTTC | CASSPQGVGSGYTF
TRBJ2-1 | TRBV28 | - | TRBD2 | TGTGCCAGCATGGTGGGGACTAGCGGGGAGAAGCAGTTCTTC | CASMVGTSGEKQFF
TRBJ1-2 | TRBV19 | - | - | TGTGCCAGTAGTATGAAGGGGGCTAACTATGGCTACACCTTC | CASSMKGANYGYTF
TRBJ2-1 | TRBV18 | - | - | TGTGCCAGCTCACCGCTTCGGGGGTCCTACAATGAGCAGTTCTTC | CASSPLRGSYNEQFF